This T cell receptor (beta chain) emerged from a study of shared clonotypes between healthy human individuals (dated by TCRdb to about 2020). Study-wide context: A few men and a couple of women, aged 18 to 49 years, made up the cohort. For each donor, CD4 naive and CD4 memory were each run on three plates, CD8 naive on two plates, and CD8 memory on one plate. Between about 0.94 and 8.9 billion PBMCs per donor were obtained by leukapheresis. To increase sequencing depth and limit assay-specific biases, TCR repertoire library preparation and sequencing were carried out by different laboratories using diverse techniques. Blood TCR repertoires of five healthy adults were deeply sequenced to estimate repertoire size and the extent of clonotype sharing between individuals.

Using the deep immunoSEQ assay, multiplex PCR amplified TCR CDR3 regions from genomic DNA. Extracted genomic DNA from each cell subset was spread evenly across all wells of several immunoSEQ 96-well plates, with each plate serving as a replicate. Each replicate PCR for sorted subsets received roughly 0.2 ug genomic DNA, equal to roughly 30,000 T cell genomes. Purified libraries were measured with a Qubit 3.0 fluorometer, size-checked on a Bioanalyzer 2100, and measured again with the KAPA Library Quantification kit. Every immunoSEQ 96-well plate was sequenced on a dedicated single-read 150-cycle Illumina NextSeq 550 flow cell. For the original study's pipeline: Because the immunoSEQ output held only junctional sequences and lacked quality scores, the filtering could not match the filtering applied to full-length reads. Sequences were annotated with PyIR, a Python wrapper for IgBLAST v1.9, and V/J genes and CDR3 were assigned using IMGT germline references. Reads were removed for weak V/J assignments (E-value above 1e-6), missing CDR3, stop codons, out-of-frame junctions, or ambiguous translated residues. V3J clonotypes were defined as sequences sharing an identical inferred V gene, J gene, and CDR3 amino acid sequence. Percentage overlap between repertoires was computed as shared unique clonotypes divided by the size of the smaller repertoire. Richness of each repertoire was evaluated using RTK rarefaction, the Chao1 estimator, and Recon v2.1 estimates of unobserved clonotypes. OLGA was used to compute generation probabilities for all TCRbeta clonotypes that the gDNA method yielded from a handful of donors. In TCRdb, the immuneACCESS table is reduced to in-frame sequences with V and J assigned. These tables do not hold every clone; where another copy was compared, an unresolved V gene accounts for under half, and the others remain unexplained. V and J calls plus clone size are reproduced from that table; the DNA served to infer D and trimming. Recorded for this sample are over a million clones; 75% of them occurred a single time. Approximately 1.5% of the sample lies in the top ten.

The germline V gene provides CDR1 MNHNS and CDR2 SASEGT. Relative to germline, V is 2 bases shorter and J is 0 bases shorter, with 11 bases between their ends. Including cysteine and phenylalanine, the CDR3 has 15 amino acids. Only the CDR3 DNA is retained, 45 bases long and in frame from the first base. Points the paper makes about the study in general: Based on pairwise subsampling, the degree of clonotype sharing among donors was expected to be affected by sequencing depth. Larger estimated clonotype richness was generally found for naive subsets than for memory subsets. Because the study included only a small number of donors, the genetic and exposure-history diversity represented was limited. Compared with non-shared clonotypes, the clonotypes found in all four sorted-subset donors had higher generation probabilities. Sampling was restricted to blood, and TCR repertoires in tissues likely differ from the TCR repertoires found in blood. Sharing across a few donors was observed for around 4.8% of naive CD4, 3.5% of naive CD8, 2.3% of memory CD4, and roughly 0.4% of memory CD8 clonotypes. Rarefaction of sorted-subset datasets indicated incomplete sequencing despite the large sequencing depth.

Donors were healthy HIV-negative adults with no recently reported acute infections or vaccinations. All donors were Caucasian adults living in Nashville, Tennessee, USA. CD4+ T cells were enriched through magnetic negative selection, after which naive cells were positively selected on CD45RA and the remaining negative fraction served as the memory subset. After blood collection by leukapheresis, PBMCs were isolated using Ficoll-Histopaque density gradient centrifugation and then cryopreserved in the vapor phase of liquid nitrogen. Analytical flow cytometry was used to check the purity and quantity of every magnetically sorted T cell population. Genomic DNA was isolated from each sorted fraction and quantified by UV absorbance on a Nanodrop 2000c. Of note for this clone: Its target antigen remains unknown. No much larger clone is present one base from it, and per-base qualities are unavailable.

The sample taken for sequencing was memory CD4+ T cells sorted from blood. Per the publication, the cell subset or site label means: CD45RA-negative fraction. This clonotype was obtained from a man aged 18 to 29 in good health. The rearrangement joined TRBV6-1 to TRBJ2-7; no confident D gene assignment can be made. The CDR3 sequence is CASSEPALLSYEQYF. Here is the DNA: TGTGCCAGCAGTGAACCGGCGCTACTCTCCTACGAGCAGTACTTC.